Shown below are 2 T cell receptor beta chains from a single sample sequenced in a study of T cell repertoires in cytomegalovirus infection. A single record per CDR3 protein comes from TCRdb applying MiXCR to the reads. The table lists nearly 550,000 distinct CDR3 sequences, approximately 15% of them singletons, with roughly a quarter in the top ten. Sequencing input: CD8+ T cells from PBMCs. These receptors all come from a human donor in good health (CMV status not recorded). Some clones in this sample may be carry-over from other donors' samples.

This clonotype was counted ten times or more. The chain combines TRBV4-2 with TRBJ2-1; D call uncertain. The CDR3 is 12 amino acids. V was shortened by 4 bases and J by 5 bases, with 6 bases between the two germline ends. The germline gives CDR1 LGHNA, CDR2 YNFKEQ. The CDR3 spells CASSPLNNEQFF. The CDR3 region has the DNA TGTGCCAGCAGCCCACTCAACAATGAGCAGTTCTTC.

This rearrangement joins TRBV6-5 to TRBJ2-7, with D perhaps matching TRBD1 or TRBD2 (5 bases each). There are 14 residues in the CDR3. Trimming pared 6 bases from V and 6 bases from J, leaving 18 bases between. Germline-derived CDR1 and CDR2 are MNHEY and SVGAGI. The DNA for the CDR3 is TGTGCCAGCAGCCCCCCCGGGACCCTCATCGAGCAGTACTTC. This codes for CASSPPGTLIEQYF.